These T cell receptor beta chains were read from a single sample in a study of identical twins. MiXCR, run by TCRdb on the 5' RACE reads, gives a single entry per CDR3 protein. Seen here are 200,000 to 250,000 distinct CDR3 sequences, over 9.5% observed once, and the top ten hold 9% to 10%. The sequenced sample was memory T cells sorted from blood. These receptors originate from a man aged 45-65 years in good health. Each CDR3 is given with its conserved first and last residue. The D gene is left open where the match is weak. Where a row states a size, it is once, few, many or the class of an expanded clone; other rows omit it.

size	D	V	J	DNA	CDR3
many	TRBD2	TRBV7-8	TRBJ2-3	TGTGCCAGCAGCTTACGTCCAGCGGGAGGCACAGATACGCAGTATTTT	CASSLRPAGGTDTQYF
many	NA	TRBV7-2	TRBJ2-2	TGTGCCAGCAGCTTAGGGGCCTGGACCGGGGAGCTGTTTTTT	CASSLGAWTGELFF
many	TRBD1	TRBV10-3	TRBJ1-2	TGTGCCATCAGTGAGCTAACAGGGGGGTTATATGGCTACACCTTC	CAISELTGGLYGYTF
NA	TRBD2	TRBV4-3	TRBJ2-3	TGCGCCAGCAGCCAAGAATCGGGAGGTCCACATACGCAGTATTTT	CASSQESGGPHTQYF
many	TRBD2	TRBV5-1	TRBJ2-1	TGCGCCAGCAGCCTCGGACAGGGGGGACTAGCGGGAGCTGAGCAGTTCTTC	CASSLGQGGLAGAEQFF
many	TRBD2	TRBV7-8	TRBJ2-5	TGTGCCAGCAGCTCCTCCGGACTAGCGGGGGAAGAGACCCAGTACTTC	CASSSSGLAGEETQYF
NA	NA	TRBV3-1	TRBJ1-5	TGTGCCAGCAGCCAAGGGGACGGTCCCCAGCATTTT	CASSQGDGPQHF
many	NA	TRBV25-1	TRBJ2-1	TGTGCCAGCAGTGAATTTAGCGGCCTTTCCCACAATGAGCAGTTCTTC	CASSEFSGLSHNEQFF
many	NA	TRBV9	TRBJ2-1	TGTGCCAGCAGCTCACAACGGGACTTCCCGGGCAATGAGCAGTTCTTC	CASSSQRDFPGNEQFF
NA	NA	TRBV6-1	TRBJ1-4	TGTGCCAGCAGTAAGGGGTGGAATGAAAAACTGTTTTTT	CASSKGWNEKLFF
few	TRBD1	TRBV29-1	TRBJ1-2	TGCAGCGTCATTTCGCCGGACAGGGGCAACTATGGCTACACCTTC	CSVISPDRGNYGYTF